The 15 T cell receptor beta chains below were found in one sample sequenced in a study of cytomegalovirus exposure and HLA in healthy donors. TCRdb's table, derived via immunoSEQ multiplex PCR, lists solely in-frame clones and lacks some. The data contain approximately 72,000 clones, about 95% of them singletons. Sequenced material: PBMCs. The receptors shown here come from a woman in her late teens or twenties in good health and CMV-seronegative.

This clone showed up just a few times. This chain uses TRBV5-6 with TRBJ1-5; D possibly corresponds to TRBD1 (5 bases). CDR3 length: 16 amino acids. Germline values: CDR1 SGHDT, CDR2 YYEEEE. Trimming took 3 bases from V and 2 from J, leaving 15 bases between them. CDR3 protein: CASSSARVRGNQPQHF. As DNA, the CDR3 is TGTGCCAGCAGCTCGGCCAGGGTCCGGGGCAATCAGCCCCAGCATTTT.

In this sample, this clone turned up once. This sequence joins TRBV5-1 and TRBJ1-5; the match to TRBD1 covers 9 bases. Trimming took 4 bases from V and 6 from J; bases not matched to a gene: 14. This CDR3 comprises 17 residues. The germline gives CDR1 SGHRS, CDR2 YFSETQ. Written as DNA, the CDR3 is TGCGCCAGCAGCCCTGGGGGCCAAAGGGACAGGGCTCAGCCCCAGCATTTT. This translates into CASSPGGQRDRAQPQHF. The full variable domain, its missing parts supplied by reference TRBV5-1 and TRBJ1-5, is KAGVTQTPRYLIKTRGQQVTLSCSPISGHRSVSWYQQTPGQGLQFLFEYFSETQRNKGNFPGRFSGRQFSNSRSEMNVSTLELGDSALYLCASSPGGQRDRAQPQHFGDGTRLSIL.

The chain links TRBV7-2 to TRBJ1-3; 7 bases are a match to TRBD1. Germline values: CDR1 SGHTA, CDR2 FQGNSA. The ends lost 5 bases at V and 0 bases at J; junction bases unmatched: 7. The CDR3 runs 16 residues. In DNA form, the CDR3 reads TGTGCCAGCAGCCTCGGACAGGTCGTCTCTGGAAACACCATATATTTT. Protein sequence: CASSLGQVVSGNTIYF.

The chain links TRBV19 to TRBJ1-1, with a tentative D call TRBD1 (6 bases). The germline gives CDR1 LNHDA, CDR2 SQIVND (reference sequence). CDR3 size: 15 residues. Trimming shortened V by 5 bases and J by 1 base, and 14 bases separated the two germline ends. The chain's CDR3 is CASSADRSGNTEAFF. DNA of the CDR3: TGTGCCAGTAGTGCCGACAGGTCTGGGAACACTGAAGCTTTCTTT.

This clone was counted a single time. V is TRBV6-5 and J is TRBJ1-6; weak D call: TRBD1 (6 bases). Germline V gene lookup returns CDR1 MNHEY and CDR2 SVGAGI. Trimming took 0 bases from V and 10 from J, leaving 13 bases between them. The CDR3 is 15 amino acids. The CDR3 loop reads CASSYSAGEGSPLHF. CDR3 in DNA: TGTGCCAGCAGTTACTCGGCAGGGGAAGGATCACCCCTCCACTTT.

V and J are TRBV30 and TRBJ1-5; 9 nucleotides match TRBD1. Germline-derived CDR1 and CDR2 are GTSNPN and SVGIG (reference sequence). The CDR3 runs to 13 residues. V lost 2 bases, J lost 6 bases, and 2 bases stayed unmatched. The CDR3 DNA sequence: TGTGCCTGGAGTCTGGACAGGGGTCAGCCCCAGCATTTT. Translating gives CAWSLDRGQPQHF.

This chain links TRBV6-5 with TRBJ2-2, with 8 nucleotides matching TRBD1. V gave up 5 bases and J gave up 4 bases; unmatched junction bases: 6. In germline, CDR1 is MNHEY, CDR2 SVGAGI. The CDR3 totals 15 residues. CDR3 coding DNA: TGTGCCAGCAGTCGGACAGGGACAAGCACCGGGGAGCTGTTTTTT. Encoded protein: CASSRTGTSTGELFF.

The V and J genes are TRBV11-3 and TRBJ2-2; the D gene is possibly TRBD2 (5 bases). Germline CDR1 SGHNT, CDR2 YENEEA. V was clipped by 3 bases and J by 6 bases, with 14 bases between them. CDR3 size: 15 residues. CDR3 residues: CASSLINSEAGELFF. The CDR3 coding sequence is TGTGCCAGCAGCTTGATTAATAGCGAGGCCGGGGAGCTGTTTTTT.

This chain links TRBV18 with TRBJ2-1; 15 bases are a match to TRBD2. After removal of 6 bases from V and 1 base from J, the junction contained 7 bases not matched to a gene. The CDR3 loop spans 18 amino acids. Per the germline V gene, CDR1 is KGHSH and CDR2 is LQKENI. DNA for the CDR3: TGTGCCAGCTCCACGGGACTAGCGGGGGGAATGTCCTACAATGAGCAGTTCTTC. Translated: CASSTGLAGGMSYNEQFF.

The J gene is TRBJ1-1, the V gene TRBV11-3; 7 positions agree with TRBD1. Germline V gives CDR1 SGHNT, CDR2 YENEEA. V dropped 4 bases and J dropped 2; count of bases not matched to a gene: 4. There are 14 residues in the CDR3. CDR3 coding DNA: TGTGCCAGCAGCTCGGGGGACAGCAACACTGAAGCTTTCTTT. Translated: CASSSGDSNTEAFF.

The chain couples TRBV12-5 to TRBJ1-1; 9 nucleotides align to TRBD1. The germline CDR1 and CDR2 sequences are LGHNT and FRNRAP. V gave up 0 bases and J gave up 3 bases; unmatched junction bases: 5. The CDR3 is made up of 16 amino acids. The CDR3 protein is CASGLVRGTGYTEAFF. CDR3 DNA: TGTGCTAGTGGTTTGGTACGTGGGACAGGGTACACTGAAGCTTTCTTT.

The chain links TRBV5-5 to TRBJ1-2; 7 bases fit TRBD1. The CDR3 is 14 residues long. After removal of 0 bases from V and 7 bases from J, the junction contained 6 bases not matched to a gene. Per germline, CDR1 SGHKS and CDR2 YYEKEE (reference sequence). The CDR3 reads CASSLDRGSGGYTF. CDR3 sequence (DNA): TGTGCCAGCAGCTTGGACAGGGGAAGCGGTGGCTACACCTTC.

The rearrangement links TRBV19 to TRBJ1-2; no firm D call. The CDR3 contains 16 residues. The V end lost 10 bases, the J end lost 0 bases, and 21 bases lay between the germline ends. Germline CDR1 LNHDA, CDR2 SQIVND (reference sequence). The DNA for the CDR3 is TGTGCCAAGTCCGGGATTAACGGATTCGCTAACTATGGCTACACCTTC. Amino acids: CAKSGINGFANYGYTF. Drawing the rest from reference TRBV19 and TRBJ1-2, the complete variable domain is DGGITQSPKYLFRKEGQNVTLSCEQNLNHDAMYWYRQDPGQGLRLIYYSQIVNDFQKGDIAEGYSVSREKKESFPLTVTSAQKNPTAFYLCAKSGINGFANYGYTFGSGTRLTVV.

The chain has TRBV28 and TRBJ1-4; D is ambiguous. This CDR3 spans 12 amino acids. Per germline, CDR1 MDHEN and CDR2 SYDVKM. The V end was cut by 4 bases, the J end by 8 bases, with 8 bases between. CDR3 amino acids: CASSSAREKLFF. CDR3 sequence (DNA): TGTGCCAGCAGTTCCGCTCGGGAAAAACTGTTTTTT.

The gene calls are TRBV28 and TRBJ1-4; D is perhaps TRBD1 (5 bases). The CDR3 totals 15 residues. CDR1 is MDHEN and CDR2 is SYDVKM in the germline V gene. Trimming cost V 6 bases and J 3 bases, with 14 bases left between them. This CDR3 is CASRGRQSSNEKLFF. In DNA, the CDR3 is TGTGCCAGCAGGGGCCGACAGAGTTCTAATGAAAAACTGTTTTTT.